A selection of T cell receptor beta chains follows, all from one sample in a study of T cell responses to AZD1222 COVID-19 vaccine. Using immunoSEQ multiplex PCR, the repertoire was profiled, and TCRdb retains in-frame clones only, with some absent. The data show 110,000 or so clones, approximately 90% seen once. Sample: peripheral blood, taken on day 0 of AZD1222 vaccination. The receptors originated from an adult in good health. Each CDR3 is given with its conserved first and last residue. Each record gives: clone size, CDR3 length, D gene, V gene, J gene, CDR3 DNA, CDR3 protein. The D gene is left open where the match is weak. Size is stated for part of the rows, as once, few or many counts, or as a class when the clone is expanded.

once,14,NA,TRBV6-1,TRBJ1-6,TGTGCCAGCAGTGAGGGGATAGGGTATTCACCCCTCCACTTT,CASSEGIGYSPLHF
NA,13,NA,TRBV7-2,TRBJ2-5,TGTGCCAGCAGCTTAGTGTTCGTAGAGACCCAGTACTTC,CASSLVFVETQYF
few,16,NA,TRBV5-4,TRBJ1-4,TGTGCCAGCAGCCTTAAACTGGACAGCCTAAATGAAAAACTGTTTTTT,CASSLKLDSLNEKLFF
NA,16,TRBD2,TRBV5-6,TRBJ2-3,TGTGCCAGCAGCTTGGGACTAGCCAGTCGCACAGATACGCAGTATTTT,CASSLGLASRTDTQYF
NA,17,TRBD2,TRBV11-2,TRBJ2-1,TGTGCCAGCAGCTGGGGACTAGCGGAGACCTCATGGCATGAGCAGTTCTTC,CASSWGLAETSWHEQFF
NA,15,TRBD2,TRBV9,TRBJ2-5,TGTGCCAGCAGCGCCGGACTAGCGGGACAAGAGACCCAGTACTTC,CASSAGLAGQETQYF
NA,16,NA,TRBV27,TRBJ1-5,TGTGCCAGCAGTCTTCGGGGGGATAATAGCAATCAGCCCCAGCATTTT,CASSLRGDNSNQPQHF
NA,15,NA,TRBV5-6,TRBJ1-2,TGTGCCAGCAGCTTGGCCGGGGGCCGGACCTATGGCTACACCTTC,CASSLAGGRTYGYTF
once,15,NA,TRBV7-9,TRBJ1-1,TGTGCCAGCAGCTTAGAAGGGACACCGGGCACTGAAGCTTTCTTT,CASSLEGTPGTEAFF
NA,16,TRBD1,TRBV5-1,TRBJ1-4,TGCGCCAGCAGCTTGGGACAGGGATTAACTAATGAAAAACTGTTTTTT,CASSLGQGLTNEKLFF
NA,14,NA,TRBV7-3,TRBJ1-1,TGTGCCAGCAGCTTATCGGGGGGGAGGACTGAAGCTTTCTTT,CASSLSGGRTEAFF
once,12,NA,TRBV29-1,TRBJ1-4,TGCAGCGTTGCAGCCATTAATGAAAAACTGTTTTTT,CSVAAINEKLFF
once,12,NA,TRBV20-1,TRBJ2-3,TGCAGTGCTAGTCTGCCCGGGGATACGCAGTATTTT,CSASLPGDTQYF
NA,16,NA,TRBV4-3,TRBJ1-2,TGCGCCAGCAGCCAAGAAGGGGCCAGGATAGACTATGGCTACACCTTC,CASSQEGARIDYGYTF
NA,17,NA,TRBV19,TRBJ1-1,TGTGCCAGTAGTATCCCGGTGGGTCGTGGGTTGAACACTGAAGCTTTCTTT,CASSIPVGRGLNTEAFF
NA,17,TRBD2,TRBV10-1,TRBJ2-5,TGCGCCAGCAGTGAGTCCGTCACTAGCGGGAGTGGAGAGACCCAGTACTTC,CASSESVTSGSGETQYF
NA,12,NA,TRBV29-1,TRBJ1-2,TGCAGCACGTGGGGGTGGAACTATGGCTACACCTTC,CSTWGWNYGYTF
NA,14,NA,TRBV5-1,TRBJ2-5,TGCGCCAGCAGCTTCGGCGGGGCCCAAGAGACCCAGTACTTC,CASSFGGAQETQYF
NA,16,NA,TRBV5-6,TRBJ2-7,TGTGCCAGCAGCTTGTGGGTCAGGGAACCTTCCTACGAGCAGTACTTC,CASSLWVREPSYEQYF
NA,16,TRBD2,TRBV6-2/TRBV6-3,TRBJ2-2,TGTGCCAGCAGTTACCGTAGCGGGGTGAACACCGGGGAGCTGTTTTTT,CASSYRSGVNTGELFF
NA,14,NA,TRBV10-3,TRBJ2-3,TGTGCCATCAGTGTAGGACCTGTTACAGATACGCAGTATTTT,CAISVGPVTDTQYF
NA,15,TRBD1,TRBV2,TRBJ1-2,TGTGCCAGCAGACCAACTGCGACAGGGGGAAATGGCTACACCTTC,CASRPTATGGNGYTF
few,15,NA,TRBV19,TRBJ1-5,TGTGCCAGTAGCGAAGTGGGTTCTCGCAATCAGCCCCAGCATTTT,CASSEVGSRNQPQHF
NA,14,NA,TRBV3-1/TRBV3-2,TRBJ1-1,TGTGCCAGCAGCCAAGAGGGGATACTCGGTGAAGCTTTCTTT,CASSQEGILGEAFF
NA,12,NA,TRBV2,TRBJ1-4,TGTGCCAACAGGGTTGGAGATGAAAAACTGTTTTTT,CANRVGDEKLFF
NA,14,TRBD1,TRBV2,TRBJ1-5,TGTGCCAGCAGTGACGTGACAGGGGATCAGCCCCAGCATTTT,CASSDVTGDQPQHF
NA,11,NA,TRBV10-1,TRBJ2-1,TGCGCCAGCAGTGGGGGGTATGAGCAGTTCTTC,CASSGGYEQFF
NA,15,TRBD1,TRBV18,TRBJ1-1,TGTGCCAGCTCACCCTGGACAGGGTCGAACACTGAAGCTTTCTTT,CASSPWTGSNTEAFF
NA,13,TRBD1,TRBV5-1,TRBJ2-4,TGCGCCAGCAGCTTGCAGGGGGCAAACATTCAGTACTTC,CASSLQGANIQYF
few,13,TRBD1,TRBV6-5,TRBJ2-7,TGTGCCAGCGCACAGGGGACCATCTACGAGCAGTACTTC,CASAQGTIYEQYF
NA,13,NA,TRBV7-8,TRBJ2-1,TGTGCCAGCAGCCCCCGACAGGTCAATGAGCAGTTCTTC,CASSPRQVNEQFF